The subject of this entry is one T cell receptor beta chain. Original methodology: By means of reference gene primer amplification, nucleated cell counts were estimated. The repertoire was sequenced with immunoSEQ multiplex PCR; TCRdb's copy has only in-frame clones and lacks some. D and trimming come from the DNA, and the V and J calls and clone size come from that table. The table lists approximately 240,000 clones, roughly four fifths of them singletons, with about 4% in the top ten. The V segment lost 6 bases and the J segment 4 bases; nucleotides outside the gene matches: 5. This CDR3 contains 15 residues. Germline values: CDR1 MGHRA, CDR2 YSYEKL. The data are from a study of blood T cell repertoires in COVID-19. Overall study context: Specimens from acute and convalescent COVID-19 originated in the United States, Italy and Spain. From T cells, B-cell-depleted T cells, or PBMCs came the material, which was cDNA or gDNA.

This rearrangement joins TRBV4-1 to TRBJ1-5; TRBD1 matches at 11 bases. This TCR was recovered from a man in his fifties or sixties with acute or convalescent COVID-19. Sequenced input: peripheral blood. The CDR3 loop reads CASSRGQGANQPQHF. Here the CDR3 DNA reads TGCGCCAGCAGTCGCGGACAGGGGGCTAATCAGCCCCAGCATTTT.